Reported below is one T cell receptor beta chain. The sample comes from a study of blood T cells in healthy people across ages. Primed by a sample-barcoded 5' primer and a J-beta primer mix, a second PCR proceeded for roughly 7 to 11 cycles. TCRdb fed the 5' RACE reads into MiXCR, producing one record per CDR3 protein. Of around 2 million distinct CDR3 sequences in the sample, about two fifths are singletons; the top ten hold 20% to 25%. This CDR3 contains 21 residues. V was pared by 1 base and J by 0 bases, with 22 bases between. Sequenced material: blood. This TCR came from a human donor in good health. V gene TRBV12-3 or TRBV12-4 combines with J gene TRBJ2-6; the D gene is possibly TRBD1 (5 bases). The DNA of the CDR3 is TGTGCCAGCAGTTTAGATCGTAGGTGGGCAGGGAAGAGCTCTGGGGCCAACGTCCTGACTTTC. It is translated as CASSLDRRWAGKSSGANVLTF.